This T cell receptor (beta chain) was captured by sequencing in a study of T cells in Graves' hyperthyroidism and ophthalmopathy. Many counts were recorded for this clonotype. Amplification of TCR beta CDR3 regions was performed using RNA transcripts as template. The HTBI set primed first-round TCR CDR3 RT-PCR. TCRdb re-called the multiplex PCR reads with MiXCR, one entry per CDR3 protein. The sample carries about 600,000 distinct CDR3 sequences, 12% to 15% recorded once. Trimming removed 0 bases from V and 0 bases from J, with 25 bases in between. Germline lookup yields CDR1 SGHVS and CDR2 FNYEAQ. This CDR3 contains 21 residues.

The receptor comes from a woman younger than 35 with Graves' ophthalmopathy. The material sequenced was blood. The rearrangement links TRBV7-6 to TRBJ2-3; D unresolved. The CDR3 coding sequence is TGTGCCAGCAGCTTAGCGCTTTCGAGCCGCGGTAGATTTCGAAGCACAGATACGCAGTATTTT. Translated, it gives CASSLALSSRGRFRSTDTQYF.